What follows are 20 T cell receptor beta chains derived from one specimen sequenced in a study of PD-1 blockade in classical Hodgkin lymphoma. After autologous stem cell transplantation all patients relapsed, and prior brentuximab vedotin exposure differed between cohorts. Only in-frame clones appear in the TCRdb table, and some are missing; sequencing was by immunoSEQ multiplex PCR. The table shows just over 14,000 clones, with about 83% occurring only once. Sample: peripheral blood mononuclear cells (PBMCs), taken before the second cycle of nivolumab. These receptors were collected from a human donor with classical Hodgkin lymphoma.

The chain carries TRBV5-5 and TRBJ1-6; weak D call: TRBD1 (5 bases). This CDR3 has 17 residues. V lost 5 bases to trimming and J lost 3 bases, with 18 bases between them. Germline V CDR1 and CDR2: SGHKS, YYEKEE (reference sequence). CDR3 sequence (DNA): TGTGCCAGCAGTCCCGACAGAGCCCACCTCTATAATTCACCCCTCCACTTT. It encodes CASSPDRAHLYNSPLHF.

CDR3 region: CASSTGTGTGANVLTF. The CDR3 DNA sequence: TGTGCCAGCAGCACCGGGACAGGGACTGGGGCCAACGTCCTGACTTTC. This chain connects TRBV7-3 to TRBJ2-6; TRBD1 matches 9 bases. This CDR3 contains 16 residues. Germline lookup yields CDR1 SGHTA and CDR2 FQGTGA. Unmatched junction bases numbered 4, after V lost 5 bases and J lost 2 bases.

This chain links TRBV10-3 with TRBJ2-3; maybe TRBD1 (6 bases). CDR1 is ENHRY and CDR2 is SYGVKD in the germline V gene. V lost 4 bases and J lost 0, with 14 bases in between. This CDR3 is built from 16 residues. CDR3 protein: CAISGGGRGSTDTQYF. DNA for the CDR3: TGTGCCATCAGTGGAGGGGGTCGGGGTAGCACAGATACGCAGTATTTT.

This clone was counted between two and nine times. The genes are TRBV6-6 and TRBJ1-2; 7 nucleotides line up with TRBD1. Unmatched junction bases numbered 4, after V lost 2 bases and J lost 4 bases. The CDR3 is 14 amino acids. Per the germline V gene, CDR1 is MNHNY and CDR2 is SVGAGI (reference sequence). CDR3 DNA sequence: TGTGCCAGCAGTTACGGGGGACAGTTCTATGGCTACACCTTC. It is translated as CASSYGGQFYGYTF.

The chain links TRBV15 to TRBJ2-3; 11 positions agree with TRBD2. The CDR3 has 18 amino acids. The junction had 6 bases not matched to a gene; V was cut back by 1 base and J by 0 bases. Germline lookup yields CDR1 LNHNV and CDR2 YYDKDF (reference sequence). Here the CDR3 DNA reads TGTGCCACCAGCAGAGTTAGCGGGGGGGAAACTAGCACAGATACGCAGTATTTT. This codes for CATSRVSGGETSTDTQYF.

The rearrangement links TRBV5-1 to TRBJ1-1, with D hard to call. The germline V gene encodes CDR1 SGHRS and CDR2 YFSETQ. This CDR3 contains 16 residues. Trimming took off 1 base at V and 6 bases at J, with 19 bases between the two ends. Here the CDR3 DNA reads TGCGCCAGCAGCTTGAGGTGGGCTCAAAGGGCAGCTGAAGCTTTCTTT. Protein: CASSLRWAQRAAEAFF. The complete variable domain, with remaining parts taken from reference TRBV5-1 and TRBJ1-1, reads KAGVTQTPRYLIKTRGQQVTLSCSPISGHRSVSWYQQTPGQGLQFLFEYFSETQRNKGNFPGRFSGRQFSNSRSEMNVSTLELGDSALYLCASSLRWAQRAAEAFFGQGTRLTVV.

This rearrangement joins TRBV29-1 to TRBJ2-7; no definite D call. V was pared by 4 bases and J by 7 bases, with 14 bases between. The CDR3 is 12 amino acids. CDR1 is SQVTM, CDR2 ANQGSEA, per germline. The DNA for the CDR3 is TGCAGCGTTGTGTGGCAGGTCGGGGAGCAGTACTTC. It codes for CSVVWQVGEQYF.

This clone was observed a single time. V and J are TRBV29-1 and TRBJ1-1; D unclear. The germline gives CDR1 SQVTM, CDR2 ANQGSEA. V lost 4 bases, J lost 4 bases, and 4 bases lay in between. There are 10 residues in the CDR3. CDR3 sequence reads: CSVVITEAFF. DNA for the CDR3: TGCAGCGTTGTTATCACTGAAGCTTTCTTT.

The chain combines TRBV27 with TRBJ2-2, with TRBD2 as a possible D gene (6 bases). The germline V and J ends were trimmed by 4 bases and 2 bases, with 14 bases remaining between them. The CDR3 has 16 residues. The germline V gene has CDR1 MNHEY and CDR2 SMNVEV (reference sequence). DNA for the CDR3: TGTGCCAGCAGTTCAGCCCTGGGACTCAACACCGGGGAGCTGTTTTTT. Translated, it gives CASSSALGLNTGELFF.

This rearrangement joins TRBV5-1 to TRBJ1-5; 8 nucleotides align to TRBD1. V trimming: 4 bases; J trimming: 3 bases; junction bases outside the gene matches: 3. The CDR3 loop spans 14 amino acids. CDR1 and CDR2 (germline): SGHRS, YFSETQ. CDR3 sequence reads: CASSPGQANQPQHF. The CDR3 DNA follows: TGCGCCAGCAGCCCGGGACAGGCCAATCAGCCCCAGCATTTT.

Only a few counts were recorded for this clone. The chain carries TRBV27 and TRBJ1-6; TRBD1 is a possible D gene (6 bases). This CDR3 spans 15 amino acids. CDR1 and CDR2 (germline): MNHEY, SMNVEV (reference sequence). V was cut by 6 bases and J by 14 bases, with 23 bases left in between. The DNA for the CDR3 is TGTGCCAGCAGCCTCCTCTCTACAGGGTCCGGGGCCCTCCACTTT. Its translation is CASSLLSTGSGALHF.

In its sample, this clone was seen a few times. The genes are TRBV5-4 and TRBJ1-1; 9 nucleotides match TRBD1. Germline V gene data show CDR1 as SGHNT and CDR2 as YYREEE (reference sequence). V shed 3 bases and J 5 bases; nucleotides not matched to a gene: 8. CDR3 size: 15 residues. The CDR3 is CASSSRDRVVTEAFF. The CDR3, as DNA: TGTGCCAGCAGCTCCCGGGACAGGGTGGTTACTGAAGCTTTCTTT.

The rearrangement joins TRBV7-6 to TRBJ1-2; TRBD1 might be the D (6 bases). Trimming removed 5 bases from V and 4 bases from J, with 14 bases in between. The CDR3 spans 14 residues. Germline V lookup: CDR1 SGHVS, CDR2 FNYEAQ. The CDR3 DNA sequence: TGTGCCAGCAGCCCGGCGGGGGGGGCCTATGGCTACACCTTC. This encodes CASSPAGGAYGYTF.

CDR3 DNA: TGTGCCAGCAGGCGGGGCGGGGGCCTAGTCTACGAGCAGTACTTC. Translating it yields CASRRGGGLVYEQYF. This rearrangement joins TRBV2 to TRBJ2-7; the D gene is possibly TRBD2 (7 bases). Trimming removed 6 bases at V and 3 bases at J, with 18 bases between. Germline CDR1 reads SNHLY; CDR2 reads FYNNEI. CDR3 length equals 15 residues.

The chain uses TRBV5-1 and TRBJ1-2; no firm D call. The germline V gene has CDR1 SGHRS and CDR2 YFSETQ. V lost 5 bases, J lost 2 bases, and 7 bases lay in between. The CDR3 length is 12 residues. Written as DNA, the CDR3 is TGCGCCAGCAGAGGAGGCAACTATGGCTACACCTTC. It is translated as CASRGGNYGYTF.

This clone was seen just once. V gene TRBV7-3 combines with J gene TRBJ2-1; either TRBD1 or TRBD2 may fit D (6 bases each). Trimming took off 4 bases at V and 8 bases at J, with 15 bases between the two ends. The CDR3 totals 14 residues. The germline V gene has CDR1 SGHTA and CDR2 FQGTGA. The DNA for the CDR3 is TGTGCCAGCAGCTCACAGGGAGGTTCGGATGAGCAGTTCTTC. This codes for CASSSQGGSDEQFF.

The chain is built from TRBV9 and TRBJ1-3; 8 bases are shared with TRBD1. V dropped 4 bases and J dropped 5; count of bases not matched to a gene: 23. The CDR3 contains 20 residues. In germline, CDR1 is SGDLS, CDR2 YYNGEE. The CDR3: CASSSSLGQGGSYYRNTIYF. CDR3 DNA: TGTGCCAGCAGCTCTTCCCTAGGACAGGGAGGCTCCTACTACAGAAACACCATATATTTT.

The rearrangement joins TRBV5-1 to TRBJ1-2, with 10 bases lining up with TRBD1. The germline V gene has CDR1 SGHRS and CDR2 YFSETQ. V lost 3 bases, J lost 8 bases, and 7 bases stayed unmatched. CDR3 length equals 14 residues. The CDR3 loop reads CASSWTGTGVGYTF. The CDR3 region has the DNA TGCGCCAGCAGCTGGACCGGGACAGGGGTGGGCTACACCTTC.

The V and J genes are TRBV7-2 and TRBJ1-4; TRBD1 agrees at 12 bases. CDR3 size: 14 residues. Losses at the gene ends were 3 bases for V and 8 bases for J; bases not matched to a gene: 1. The germline V gene has CDR1 SGHTA and CDR2 FQGNSA. CDR3 in amino acids: CASSFGTGGEKLFF. In DNA, the CDR3 is TGTGCCAGCAGCTTTGGGACAGGGGGCGAAAAACTGTTTTTT.

The chain has TRBV6-1 and TRBJ1-6; TRBD1 matches at 7 bases. In germline, CDR1 is MNHNS, CDR2 SASEGT. The CDR3 spans 17 residues. Trimming took 3 bases from V and 7 from J; bases not matched to a gene: 12. The CDR3 spells CASSEKGTAKENSPLHF. The CDR3 coding sequence is TGTGCCAGCAGTGAGAAGGGGACAGCGAAAGAGAATTCACCCCTCCACTTT.